The 5 T cell receptor beta chains below all came from one sample that was sequenced in a study of blood T cell repertoires in COVID-19. The method was immunoSEQ multiplex PCR; TCRdb's version includes in-frame clones alone and lacks a portion of them. The data hold some 180,000 clones, with about four fifths observed a single time. The material sequenced was peripheral blood. These receptors all stem from a woman between 40 and 55 years old with COVID-19, enrolled during active disease.

V usage is TRBV29-1 and J usage is TRBJ2-1; 9 nucleotides line up with TRBD1. The CDR3 runs to 16 residues. With 2 bases clipped from V and 3 bases from J, the junction kept 8 bases outside the gene matches. Germline CDR1 SQVTM, CDR2 ANQGSEA. The CDR3 loop is CSVETRDRALYNEQFF. DNA of the CDR3: TGCAGCGTTGAAACCCGGGACAGGGCACTCTACAATGAGCAGTTCTTC.

The chain links TRBV6-6 to TRBJ2-5; tentative D call: TRBD1 (6 bases). The CDR3 has 12 residues. Germline CDR1 reads MNHNY; CDR2 reads SVGAGI (reference sequence). V lost 11 bases and J lost 0, with 10 bases in between. CDR3 residues: CAVRGYQETQYF. In DNA form, the CDR3 reads TGTGCCGTCAGGGGTTACCAAGAGACCCAGTACTTC.

This chain links TRBV3-1 (or the pseudogene TRBV3-2) with TRBJ2-7; D gene unclear. Looked up from germline, CDR1 is LGHDT and CDR2 is YNNKEL (reference sequence). The V end lost 0 bases, the J end lost 5 bases, and 20 bases lay between the germline ends. The CDR3 is 17 amino acids. The CDR3 coding sequence is TGTGCCAGCAGCCAAGATCTGCGGCGGAGTTTCATGGACGAGCAGTACTTC. It encodes CASSQDLRRSFMDEQYF.

This clone was seen only once. CDR3 residues: CASSEEGSGDYGYTF. CDR3 bases: TGTGCCAGCAGTGAGGAGGGGTCCGGGGACTATGGCTACACCTTC. V usage is TRBV2 and J usage is TRBJ1-2; D is perhaps TRBD1 (5 bases). Trimming pared 3 bases from V and 3 bases from J, leaving 14 bases between. Per germline, CDR1 SNHLY and CDR2 FYNNEI. The CDR3 has 15 amino acids.

V and J are TRBV27 and TRBJ1-5, with 7 nucleotides matching TRBD1. Germline V lookup: CDR1 MNHEY, CDR2 SMNVEV (reference sequence). Losses at the gene ends were 2 bases for V and 5 bases for J; bases not matched to a gene: 0. The CDR3 extends over 13 amino acids. DNA of the CDR3: TGTGCCAGCAGTTTACAGGGGGATCAGCCCCAGCATTTT. It encodes CASSLQGDQPQHF.